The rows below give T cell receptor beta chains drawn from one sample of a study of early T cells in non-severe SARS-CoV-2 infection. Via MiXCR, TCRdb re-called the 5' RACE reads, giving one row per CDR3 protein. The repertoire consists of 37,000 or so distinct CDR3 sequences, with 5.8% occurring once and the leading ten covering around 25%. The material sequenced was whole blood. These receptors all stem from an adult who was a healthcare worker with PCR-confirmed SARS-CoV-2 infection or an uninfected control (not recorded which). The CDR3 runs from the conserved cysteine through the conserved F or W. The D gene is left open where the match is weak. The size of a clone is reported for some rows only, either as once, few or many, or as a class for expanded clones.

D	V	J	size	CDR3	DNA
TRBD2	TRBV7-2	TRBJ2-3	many	CASSPRLAGGPDTQYF	TGTGCCAGCAGCCCCCGACTAGCGGGGGGGCCGGATACGCAGTATTTT
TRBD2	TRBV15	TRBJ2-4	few	CATSYSGSYLAKNIQYF	TGTGCCACCAGTTATAGCGGGTCGTACCTAGCCAAAAACATTCAGTACTTC
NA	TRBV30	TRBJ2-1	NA	CAWSGVAARLANEQFF	TGTGCCTGGAGTGGGGTAGCGGCCCGCTTGGCCAATGAGCAGTTCTTC
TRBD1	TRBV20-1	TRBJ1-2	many	CSALNEGADGYTF	TGCAGTGCTTTAAACGAGGGGGCTGACGGCTACACCTTC
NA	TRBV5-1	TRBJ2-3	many	CASTGDTQYF	TGCGCCAGCACGGGAGATACGCAGTATTTT
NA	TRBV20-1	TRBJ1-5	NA	CSAGTGGNQPQHF	TGCAGTGCTGGAACAGGCGGCAATCAGCCCCAGCATTTT
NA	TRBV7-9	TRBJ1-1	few	CASSSQGTTEAFF	TGTGCCAGCAGCTCCCAGGGGACGACTGAAGCTTTCTTT
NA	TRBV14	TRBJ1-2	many	CASSQVIREESPGYTF	TGTGCCAGCAGCCAAGTTATCCGGGAAGAGAGCCCTGGCTACACCTTC
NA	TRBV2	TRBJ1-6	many	CASTGGLVYNSPLHF	TGTGCCAGCACCGGAGGACTGGTCTATAATTCACCCCTCCACTTT
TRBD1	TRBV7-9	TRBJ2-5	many	CASSRWDSQETQYF	TGTGCCAGCAGCAGATGGGACAGTCAAGAGACCCAGTACTTC
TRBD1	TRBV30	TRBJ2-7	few	CAWSVQQGAAEQYF	TGTGCCTGGAGTGTCCAACAGGGGGCTGCGGAGCAGTACTTC
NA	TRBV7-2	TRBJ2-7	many	CASSLAAGYEQYF	TGTGCCAGCAGCTTAGCCGCCGGGTACGAGCAGTACTTC
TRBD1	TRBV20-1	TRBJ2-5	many	CSARGPGGFGETQYF	TGCAGTGCTAGAGGGCCAGGGGGATTTGGGGAGACCCAGTACTTC
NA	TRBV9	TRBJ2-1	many	CASSVESQGFNEQFF	TGTGCCAGCAGCGTAGAATCTCAGGGCTTCAATGAGCAGTTCTTC
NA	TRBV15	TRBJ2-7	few	CATRPQPKGSYEQYF	TGTGCCACCAGACCGCAGCCGAAGGGATCCTACGAGCAGTACTTC
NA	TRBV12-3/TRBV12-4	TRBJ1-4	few	CASSFSGLNEKLFF	TGTGCCAGCAGTTTTTCGGGGCTTAATGAAAAACTGTTTTTT
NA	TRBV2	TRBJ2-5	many	CASSRLGGETQYF	TGTGCCAGCAGTCGACTAGGGGGAGAGACCCAGTACTTC
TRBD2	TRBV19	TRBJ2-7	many	CASRPSGAASYEQYF	TGTGCCAGTAGACCTAGCGGAGCCGCCTCCTACGAGCAGTACTTC
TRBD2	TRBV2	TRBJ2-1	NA	CASSGRAGEGNEQFF	TGTGCCAGCAGTGGACGCGCGGGGGAGGGGAATGAGCAGTTCTTC
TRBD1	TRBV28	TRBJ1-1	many	CASSLGTGAGSTEAFF	TGTGCCAGCAGTTTGGGGACAGGGGCAGGGAGCACTGAAGCTTTCTTT
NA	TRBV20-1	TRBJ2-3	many	CSVGKTGPSTDTQYF	TGCAGTGTCGGCAAGACAGGACCGAGCACAGATACGCAGTATTTT
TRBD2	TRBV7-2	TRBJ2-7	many	CASSLGLAGDRQYF	TGTGCCAGCAGCTTAGGTCTAGCGGGTGATCGTCAGTACTTC
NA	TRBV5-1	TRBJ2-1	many	CASSGDSWWEQFF	TGCGCCAGCAGTGGGGACTCTTGGTGGGAGCAGTTCTTC
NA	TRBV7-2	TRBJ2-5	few	CASSLVANQETQYF	TGTGCCAGCAGCTTAGTGGCGAACCAAGAGACCCAGTACTTC
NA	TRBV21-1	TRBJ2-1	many	CASSKVSGRQENNEQFF	TGTGCCAGCAGCAAAGTATCAGGGAGGCAGGAAAACAATGAGCAGTTCTTC
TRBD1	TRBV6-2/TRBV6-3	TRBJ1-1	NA	CASRQGTLGAFF	TGTGCCAGCAGACAGGGGACCCTTGGAGCTTTCTTT
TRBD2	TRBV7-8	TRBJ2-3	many	CASRPQAGDGADTQYF	TGTGCCAGCAGGCCCCAGGCGGGAGATGGAGCAGATACGCAGTATTTT
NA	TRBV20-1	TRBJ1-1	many	CSARWGSRNTEAFF	TGCAGTGCTAGATGGGGCTCCAGGAACACTGAAGCTTTCTTT
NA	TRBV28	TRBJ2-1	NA	CASSSYYRDPDNEQFF	TGTGCCAGCAGTTCGTATTACCGGGACCCGGACAATGAGCAGTTCTTC
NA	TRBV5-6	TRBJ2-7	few	CASSVKRQVRAYEQYF	TGTGCCAGCAGCGTAAAGAGACAGGTTAGGGCCTACGAGCAGTACTTC
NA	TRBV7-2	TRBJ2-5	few	CASSLQAGQGETQYF	TGTGCCAGCAGCTTACAGGCGGGGCAGGGGGAGACCCAGTACTTC
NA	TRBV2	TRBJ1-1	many	CASSVVLASEAFF	TGTGCCAGCAGTGTTGTTTTGGCTTCTGAAGCTTTCTTT
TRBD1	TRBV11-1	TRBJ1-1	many	CASSGQGDTEAFF	TGTGCCAGCAGTGGACAGGGTGACACTGAAGCTTTCTTT
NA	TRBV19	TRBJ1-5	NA	CASSIVGSQPQHF	TGTGCCAGTAGTATTGTTGGAAGTCAGCCCCAGCATTTT
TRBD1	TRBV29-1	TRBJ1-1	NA	CSVEPGQGYTEAFF	TGCAGCGTTGAACCGGGACAGGGTTACACTGAAGCTTTCTTT
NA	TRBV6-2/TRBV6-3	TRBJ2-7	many	CASTRGSLPYEQYF	TGTGCCAGCACCCGAGGCTCCCTTCCCTACGAGCAGTACTTC
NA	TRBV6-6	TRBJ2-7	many	CASSTDVSEQYF	TGTGCCAGCAGTACGGACGTGAGCGAGCAGTACTTC
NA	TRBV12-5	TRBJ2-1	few	CASGLVGGNEQFF	TGTGCTAGTGGTTTGGTAGGGGGCAATGAGCAGTTCTTC
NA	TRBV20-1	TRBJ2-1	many	CSATGGRGQSSYNEQFF	TGCAGTGCTACCGGGGGTAGGGGCCAAAGCTCCTACAATGAGCAGTTCTTC
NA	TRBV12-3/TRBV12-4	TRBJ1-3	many	CASRMGRSSGNTIYF	TGTGCCAGCAGAATGGGACGGAGCTCTGGAAACACCATATATTTT
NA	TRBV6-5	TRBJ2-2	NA	CASRTRFGSGELFF	TGTGCCAGCAGGACCCGTTTCGGGTCCGGGGAGCTGTTTTTT
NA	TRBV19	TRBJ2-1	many	CASHEGAPWNEQFF	TGTGCCAGTCATGAGGGAGCACCGTGGAATGAGCAGTTCTTC
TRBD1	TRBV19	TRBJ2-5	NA	CASSHRDSIQETQYF	TGTGCCAGTAGTCACCGGGACAGTATCCAAGAGACCCAGTACTTC
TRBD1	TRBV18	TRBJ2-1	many	CASSPPRQGYNEQFF	TGTGCCAGCTCTCCTCCGAGACAGGGCTACAATGAGCAGTTCTTC
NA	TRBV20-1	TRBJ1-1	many	CSARDRLNTEAFF	TGCAGTGCTAGAGATAGGTTGAACACTGAAGCTTTCTTT
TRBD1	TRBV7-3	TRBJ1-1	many	CASSPRTGRVTEAFF	TGTGCCAGCAGCCCAAGGACAGGGAGGGTCACTGAAGCTTTCTTT
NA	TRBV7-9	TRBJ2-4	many	CASSPSVQATKNIQYF	TGTGCCAGCAGCCCAAGTGTCCAAGCAACCAAAAACATTCAGTACTTC
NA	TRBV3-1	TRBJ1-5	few	CASSQGSEGRPQHF	TGTGCCAGCAGCCAAGGTTCTGAGGGGCGGCCCCAGCATTTT
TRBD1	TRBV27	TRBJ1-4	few	CASRATGVREKLFF	TGTGCCAGTCGAGCGACAGGGGTCCGGGAAAAACTGTTTTTT
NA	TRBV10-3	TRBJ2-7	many	CATKVAYEQYF	TGTGCCACCAAGGTCGCATACGAGCAGTACTTC
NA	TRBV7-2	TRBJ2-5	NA	CASSSQDHVGETQYF	TGTGCCAGCAGCTCCCAGGACCACGTCGGGGAGACCCAGTACTTC
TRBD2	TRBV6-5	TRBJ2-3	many	CASSSLISGGDTDTQYF	TGTGCCAGCAGTTCCCTCATCAGCGGGGGGGACACAGATACGCAGTATTTT
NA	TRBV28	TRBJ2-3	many	CASRRGDTQYF	TGTGCCAGCAGGAGAGGGGATACGCAGTATTTT
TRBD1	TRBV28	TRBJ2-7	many	CASGYQGAAYEQYF	TGTGCCAGCGGTTACCAGGGGGCAGCCTACGAGCAGTACTTC
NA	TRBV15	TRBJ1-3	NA	CATSKGTTLNTIYF	TGTGCCACCAGCAAAGGAACGACGTTGAACACCATATATTTT
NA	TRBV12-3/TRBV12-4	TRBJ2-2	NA	CASSAPWGRGELFF	TGTGCCAGCAGTGCGCCGTGGGGGCGCGGGGAGCTGTTTTTT